This T cell receptor (beta chain) was found in a study of T cell repertoires in cytomegalovirus infection. About the research overall: Public TCR beta signatures marked donors with CMV infection and the matching HLA.

Each CDR3 protein gets one entry after TCRdb re-called the reads with MiXCR. The table has some 220,000 distinct CDR3 sequences, about 7% seen once. Germline CDR1 SGHTA, CDR2 FQGTGA. The CDR3 consists of 15 residues. Study results and limitations: Cumulative public TCR beta family frequency identified CMV carriers with the relevant HLA. HLA-C-restricted, CMV-specific TCR beta clonotypes were dominant ex vivo.

Turning to this clonotype: What it binds is unknown. Mismatch with germline at one junction end may stem from a read error.

The source of this sequence is a human donor in good health (CMV status not recorded). Some clones in this sample may be carry-over from other donors' samples. The J gene is TRBJ2-1, the V gene TRBV7-3, with 10 nucleotides matching TRBD1. Sequencing was carried out using PBMCs. CDR3 bases: TGTGCCAGCAGCTTGCCGGGACAGGGGACCAATGAGCAGTTGTTC. This sequence encodes CASSLPGQGTNEQLF.